The T cell receptor (beta chain) described here comes from a study of shared clonotypes between healthy human individuals. Clones were sequenced by immunoSEQ multiplex PCR, and TCRdb holds only the in-frame ones, with some missing. Of approximately 620,000 clones detected, almost 97% appear once; the ten largest clones hold about 0.06%. CDR3 length: 17 residues. Germline V CDR1 and CDR2: MGHRA, YSYEKL. J gave up 5 bases and V 3 bases, and 8 bases lay outside the gene matches. The chain links TRBV4-1 to TRBJ2-5, with 14 bases that match TRBD2. The source of this sequence is a woman aged 25 to 39 in good health. The sequenced material came from naive CD4+ T cells sorted from blood. This sample's subset: CD45RA+ positively selected. Here the CDR3 DNA reads TGCGCCAGCAGCCAGGGGACTAGCGGGAGTGGGTTTGAGACCCAGTACTTC. This sequence encodes CASSQGTSGSGFETQYF.